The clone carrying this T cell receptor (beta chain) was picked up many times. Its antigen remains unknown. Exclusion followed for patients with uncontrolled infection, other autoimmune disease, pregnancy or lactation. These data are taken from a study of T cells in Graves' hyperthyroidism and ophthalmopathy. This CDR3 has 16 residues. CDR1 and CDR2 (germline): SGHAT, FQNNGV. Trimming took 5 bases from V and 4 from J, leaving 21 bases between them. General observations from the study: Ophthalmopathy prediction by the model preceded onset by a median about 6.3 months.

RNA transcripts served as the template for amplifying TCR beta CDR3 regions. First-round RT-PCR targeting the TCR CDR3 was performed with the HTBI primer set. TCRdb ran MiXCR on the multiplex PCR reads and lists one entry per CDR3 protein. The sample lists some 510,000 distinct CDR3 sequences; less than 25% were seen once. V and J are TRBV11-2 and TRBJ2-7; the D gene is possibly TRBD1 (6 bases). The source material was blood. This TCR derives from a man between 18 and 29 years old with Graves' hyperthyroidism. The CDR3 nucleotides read TGTGCCAGCAGCGAAGGACAGTCCCCGTGGGGATACGAGCAGTACTTC. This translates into CASSEGQSPWGYEQYF.